The 21 T cell receptor beta chains below all came from one sample that was sequenced in a study of blood T cell repertoires in COVID-19. Assay used: immunoSEQ multiplex PCR; TCRdb lists only in-frame clones, some missing. The table includes 90,000 to 150,000 clones, 85% detected once. The sample taken for sequencing was peripheral blood. All receptors come from a man between 60 and 75 years old with acute or convalescent COVID-19.

This rearrangement joins TRBV28 to TRBJ2-3; D might be TRBD2 (6 bases). This CDR3 region has 15 residues. Trimming stripped 10 bases from V and 2 bases from J, with 19 bases between. Germline-derived CDR1 and CDR2 are MDHEN and SYDVKM. CDR3: CATRVGGGPTDTQYF. CDR3 nucleotides: TGTGCCACCCGAGTGGGGGGAGGACCCACAGATACGCAGTATTTT.

J is TRBJ2-7 and V is TRBV4-2; D perhaps matches TRBD2 (6 bases). The CDR3 extends over 16 amino acids. The germline V gene has CDR1 LGHNA and CDR2 YNFKEQ. V lost 0 bases and J 2 bases, leaving 14 bases between the germline ends. The CDR3: CASSQDWGGVAYEQYF. The CDR3 DNA reads TGTGCCAGCAGCCAAGATTGGGGAGGAGTTGCCTACGAGCAGTACTTC.

This chain joins TRBV6-2 or TRBV6-3 and TRBJ2-2; 7 bases fit TRBD1. CDR1 is MNHEY, CDR2 SVGEGT, per germline. The CDR3 has 16 residues. J lost 5 bases, V lost 5 bases, and 11 bases had no gene match. The CDR3 sequence: CASSIYRGLGTGELFF. The CDR3 nucleotides are TGTGCCAGCAGTATCTACAGGGGCCTCGGGACCGGGGAGCTGTTTTTT.

The chain carries TRBV9 and TRBJ2-5; no definite D call. Trimming left V 0 bases short and J 3 bases short, with 9 bases between. Germline V gives CDR1 SGDLS, CDR2 YYNGEE. The CDR3 runs 14 residues. DNA for the CDR3: TGTGCCAGCAGCGTAGGACACCCCGAAGAGACCCAGTACTTC. Translated: CASSVGHPEETQYF.

The CDR3 spells CASQQAGGAYNEQFF. In nucleotides, the CDR3 is TGTGCCAGTCAGCAGGCGGGAGGGGCCTACAATGAGCAGTTCTTC. The chain uses TRBV19 and TRBJ2-1; TRBD2 matches at 9 bases. V lost 8 bases to trimming and J lost 2 bases; unmatched junction nucleotides: 7. This CDR3 region has 15 residues. Looked up from germline, CDR1 is LNHDA and CDR2 is SQIVND (reference sequence). The entire variable domain, with the rest obtained from reference TRBV19 and TRBJ2-1, is as follows: DGGITQSPKYLFRKEGQNVTLSCEQNLNHDAMYWYRQDPGQGLRLIYYSQIVNDFQKGDIAEGYSVSREKKESFPLTVTSAQKNPTAFYLCASQQAGGAYNEQFFGPGTRLTVL.

This clone was recorded once. The genes are TRBV25-1 and TRBJ1-1; D possibly corresponds to TRBD1 (6 bases). The CDR3 consists of 14 residues. Germline V lookup: CDR1 MGHDK, CDR2 SYGVNS. Trimming took off 6 bases at V and 3 bases at J, with 14 bases between the two ends. The CDR3 nucleotides are TGTGCCAGCAGCCTTGGGGGGGCGGACACTGAAGCTTTCTTT. The encoded protein is CASSLGGADTEAFF.

V gene TRBV21-1 combines with J gene TRBJ2-5; TRBD2 is the table's D call and was not checked against the DNA. TRBV21-1 is termed a pseudogene. The CDR3 is 14 amino acids. CDR3 residues: CASCRRGTQETQYF. The CDR3 nucleotides are TGTGCCAGCTGCCGACGGGGGACTCAAGAGACCCAGTACTTC.

V usage is TRBV19 and J usage is TRBJ2-5; a weak D match, TRBD1 (6 bases). The CDR3 runs to 14 residues. The germline gives CDR1 LNHDA, CDR2 SQIVND (reference sequence). Trimming took 7 bases from V and 1 from J, leaving 13 bases between them. DNA of the CDR3: TGTGCCAGTAAACGTCTAGGGGGCCAAGAGACCCAGTACTTC. Its protein product is CASKRLGGQETQYF.

This chain uses TRBV5-4 with TRBJ2-1; 13 bases are a match to TRBD2. Per germline, CDR1 SGHNT and CDR2 YYREEE (reference sequence). The junction had 4 bases not matched to a gene; V was cut back by 5 bases and J by 8 bases. The CDR3 sequence is 14 residues long. The CDR3 bases are TGTGCCAGCAGGCCCGGACTAGCGGGGGATGAGCAGTTCTTC. This gives the protein CASRPGLAGDEQFF. Complete variable domain (other parts from reference TRBV5-4 and TRBJ2-1): ETGVTQSPTHLIKTRGQQVTLRCSSQSGHNTVSWYQQALGQGPQFIFQYYREEENGRGNFPPRFSGLQFPNYSSELNVNALELDDSALYLCASRPGLAGDEQFFGPGTRLTVL.

This clone was observed a handful of times. The V gene is TRBV5-6, the J gene TRBJ1-1; possible D gene TRBD1, 5 bases. V lost 6 bases and J 1 base, leaving 19 bases between the germline ends. Germline values: CDR1 SGHDT, CDR2 YYEEEE. This CDR3 has 16 amino acids. The CDR3 nucleotides read TGTGCCAGCAAAAATTTGGGGCGGGGGACGAACACTGAAGCTTTCTTT. It codes for CASKNLGRGTNTEAFF. Full variable domain (remainder filled in from reference TRBV5-6 and TRBJ1-1): DAGVTQSPTHLIKTRGQQVTLRCSPKSGHDTVSWYQQALGQGPQFIFQYYEEEERQRGNFPDRFSGHQFPNYSSELNVNALLLGDSALYLCASKNLGRGTNTEAFFGQGTRLTVV.

The rearrangement uses TRBV4-3 and TRBJ1-5; 9 nucleotides align to TRBD1. J was trimmed by 0 bases and V by 4 bases; bases with no gene match: 7. The germline gives CDR1 LGHNA, CDR2 YSLEER. The CDR3 runs 17 residues. CDR3 in amino acids: CASSLGGTGNSNQPQHF. Here the CDR3 DNA reads TGCGCCAGCAGCCTGGGCGGGACAGGGAATAGCAATCAGCCCCAGCATTTT.

This clone occurred a few times. The rearrangement uses TRBV28 and TRBJ2-7; D may be TRBD1 (6 bases). Germline assignment: CDR1 MDHEN and CDR2 SYDVKM. This CDR3 spans 13 amino acids. Trimming removed 3 bases from V and 2 bases from J, with 8 bases in between. CDR3: CASSFPGAYEQYF. CDR3 DNA: TGTGCCAGCAGTTTTCCAGGGGCCTACGAGCAGTACTTC.

The rearrangement links TRBV15 to TRBJ2-7; 7 positions match TRBD1. Germline CDR1 LNHNV, CDR2 YYDKDF (reference sequence). This CDR3 has 14 residues. The V gene end was trimmed by 1 base and the J gene end by 7 bases; junction bases not matched to a gene: 7. The CDR3: CATSRGGGAEEQYF. The CDR3 bases are TGTGCCACCAGCAGAGGAGGGGGCGCGGAGGAGCAGTACTTC. Filled out from reference TRBV15 and TRBJ2-7, the complete variable domain reads DAMVIQNPRYQVTQFGKPVTLSCSQTLNHNVMYWYQQKSSQAPKLLFHYYDKDFNNEADTPDNFQSRRPNTSFCFLDIRSPGLGDTAMYLCATSRGGGAEEQYFGPGTRLTVT.

This clone was picked up a small number of times. The rearrangement links TRBV27 to TRBJ2-2; no clear D. This CDR3 contains 12 residues. Per the germline V gene, CDR1 is MNHEY and CDR2 is SMNVEV (reference sequence). The V gene lost 6 bases and the J gene lost 6 bases, with 8 bases spanning the gap. CDR3 in amino acids: CASSLNAGELFF. The CDR3 region has the DNA TGTGCCAGCAGCCTTAATGCCGGGGAGCTGTTTTTT.

The chain's CDR3 is CASNTQGDTQYF. CDR3 in DNA: TGTGCCAGCAATACCCAGGGCGATACGCAGTATTTT. This chain links TRBV28 with TRBJ2-3; D perhaps matches TRBD1 (5 bases). Germline assignment: CDR1 MDHEN and CDR2 SYDVKM. Deletions cut 7 bases from V and 6 bases from J, with 11 bases between. The CDR3 contains 12 residues.

J is TRBJ2-3 and V is TRBV7-2; D perhaps matches TRBD2 (5 bases). Trimming stripped 4 bases from V and 4 bases from J, with 15 bases between. The CDR3 extends over 15 amino acids. Germline V gene lookup returns CDR1 SGHTA and CDR2 FQGNSA. Here the CDR3 reads CASSSRALGSDTQYF. In DNA, the CDR3 is TGTGCCAGCAGCTCGAGGGCCCTTGGTTCAGATACGCAGTATTTT.

The chain links TRBV28 to TRBJ2-1; 7 bases align to TRBD2. Per germline, CDR1 MDHEN and CDR2 SYDVKM. The CDR3 covers 12 residues. V dropped 6 bases and J dropped 14; count of bases not matched to a gene: 10. The CDR3 protein is CASSSTSARKFF. The CDR3 region has the DNA TGTGCCAGCAGCTCCACTAGCGCTAGGAAGTTCTTC. Complete variable domain (other parts from reference TRBV28 and TRBJ2-1): DVKVTQSSRYLVKRTGEKVFLECVQDMDHENMFWYRQDPGLGLRLIYFSYDVKMKEKGDIPEGYSVSREKKERFSLILESASTNQTSMYLCASSSTSARKFFGPGTRLTVL.

In its sample, this clone was seen a few times. The CDR3 nucleotides read TGTGCCAGCAGCCCCTCGGCTAGCGTCTCCTACGAGCAGTACTTC. Translation gives CASSPSASVSYEQYF. The chain uses TRBV7-2 and TRBJ2-7, with D possibly TRBD2 on 6 matching bases. The CDR3 is made up of 15 amino acids. Germline loops: CDR1 SGHTA, CDR2 FQGNSA. Trimming cost V 5 bases and J 0 bases, with 14 bases left between them. The full variable domain, with the rest looked up from reference TRBV7-2 and TRBJ2-7, is GAGVSQSPSNKVTEKGKDVELRCDPISGHTALYWYRQSLGQGLEFLIYFQGNSAPDKSGLPSDRFSAERTGGSVSTLTIQRTQQEDSAVYLCASSPSASVSYEQYFGPGTRLTVT.

J is TRBJ2-2 and V is TRBV9; D is ambiguous. V gave up 6 bases and J gave up 5 bases, with 8 bases separating them. Looked up from germline, CDR1 is SGDLS and CDR2 is YYNGEE. The length of the CDR3 is 12 residues. CDR3 in amino acids: CASNAGTGELFF. The DNA for the CDR3 is TGTGCCAGCAACGCCGGGACCGGGGAGCTGTTTTTT.

The CDR3 protein is CASSLQGDPETQYF. The CDR3 nucleotides read TGTGCCAGCAGCTTACAGGGGGACCCAGAGACCCAGTACTTC. The genes are TRBV7-3 and TRBJ2-5; 7 bases fit TRBD1. Germline V gene sequence: CDR1 SGHTA, CDR2 FQGTGA. The V gene end was trimmed by 2 bases and the J gene end by 4 bases; junction bases not matched to a gene: 4. This CDR3 has 14 amino acids.

This chain uses TRBV27 with TRBJ2-1; tentatively, D is TRBD1 (5 bases). The V gene lost 4 bases and the J gene lost 2 bases, with 15 bases spanning the gap. CDR1 and CDR2 from the germline V gene are MNHEY and SMNVEV (reference sequence). The CDR3 contains 16 residues. CDR3 coding DNA: TGTGCCAGCAGTTCGACCTGGGGCCCGACCTACAATGAGCAGTTCTTC. Its protein is CASSSTWGPTYNEQFF.